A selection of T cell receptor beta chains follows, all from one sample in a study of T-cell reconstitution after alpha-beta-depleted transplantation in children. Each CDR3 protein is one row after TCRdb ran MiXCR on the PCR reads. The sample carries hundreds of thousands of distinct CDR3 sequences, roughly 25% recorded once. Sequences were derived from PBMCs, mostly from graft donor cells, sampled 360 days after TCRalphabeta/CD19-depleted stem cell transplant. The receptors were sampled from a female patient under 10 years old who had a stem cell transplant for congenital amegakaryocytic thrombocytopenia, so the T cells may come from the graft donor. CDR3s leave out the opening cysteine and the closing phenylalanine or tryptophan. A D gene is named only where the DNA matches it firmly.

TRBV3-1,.,ASSPRWMNTEAF
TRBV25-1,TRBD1,ASSVGTGWEQY
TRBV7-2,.,ASSLAVRVNSPLH
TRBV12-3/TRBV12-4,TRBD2,ASGVAGPIYEQY
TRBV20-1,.,SASGGLGNTIY
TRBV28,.,ASSKTLIPFYNEQF
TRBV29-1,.,SAEGSGPSYEQY
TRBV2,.,ASSEWGGNQPQH
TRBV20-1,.,SARDGRGNTEAF
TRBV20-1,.,SAPRGADEKLF
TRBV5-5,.,ASSSNPQGYETQY
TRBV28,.,ASSSRMYEQY
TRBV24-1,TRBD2,ATSDPGGERTDTQY
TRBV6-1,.,ASRPPGHIQETQY
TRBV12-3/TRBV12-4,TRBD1,ASTGTGFTGNTIY
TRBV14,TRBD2,ATKKSGERNEQF
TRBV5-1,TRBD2,ASSYAKTSGEETQY
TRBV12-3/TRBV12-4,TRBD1,ASRQGTAVQSQY
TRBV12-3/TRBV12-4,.,ASSHRRTLNTGELF
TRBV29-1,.,SALLAEPSYNEQF
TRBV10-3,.,AISELGKQETQY
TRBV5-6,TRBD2,ASSWGGLAPTDTQY
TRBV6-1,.,ATGHSRNPGEAF
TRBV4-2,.,ASSQARSNTGELF
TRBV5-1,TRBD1,ASSLSTGEYTEAF
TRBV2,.,ASNTGAGPQETQY
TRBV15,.,ATSRDAWYEQY
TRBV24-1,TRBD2,ATSDVLAGGQETQY
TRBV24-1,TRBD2,ATSDVIAGRSLEQF
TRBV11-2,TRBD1,ASSLVSAFRGRGAQY
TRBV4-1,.,ASSQGTSPLYNEQF
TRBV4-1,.,ASSRPDAVYEQY
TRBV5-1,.,ASSSLLRAPQETQY
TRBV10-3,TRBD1,AISQQGNLAKNIQY
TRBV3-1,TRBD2,ASSPIAGLNNEQF
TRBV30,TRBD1,AWSKRDRARSLH
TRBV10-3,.,AIRQTRDNEQF
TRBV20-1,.,SARMDLLPTDTQY
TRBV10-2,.,ASSGRTPTGTQY
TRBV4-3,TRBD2,ASSQEPAGSYNEQF